This T cell receptor beta chain was identified in a study of patients and donors after allogeneic stem cell transplantation. TCRdb re-called the RT-PCR reads through MiXCR, storing one row per CDR3 protein. The sample yields hundreds of thousands of distinct CDR3 sequences, approximately 16% seen once. CDR3 size: 8 residues. V shed 4 bases and J shed 10 bases, with 4 bases lying between them. The germline gives CDR1 SQVTM, CDR2 ANQGSEA. This receptor was identified in a human donor who was either an allogeneic HSCT recipient or a stem cell or donor lymphocyte infusion donor (not recorded which). It is not recorded whose cells these are; they may come from a transplant donor. Input material: blood, either unsorted or a sorted T cell fraction (not recorded which). The chain couples TRBV29-1 to TRBJ2-5; D is unclear. Here the CDR3 DNA reads TGCAGCGTTGTAGGCCAGTACTTC. It specifies CSVVGQYF. Using reference TRBV29-1 and TRBJ2-5 for the parts outside the CDR3, the full variable domain is SAVISQKPSRDICQRGTSLTIQCQVDSQVTMMFWYRQQPGQSLTLIATANQGSEATYESGFVIDKFPISRPNLTFSTLTVSNMSPEDSSIYLCSVVGQYFGPGTRLLVL.